This T cell receptor (beta chain) came from a study of identifying expanded T cells in peripheral blood. Measured with immunoSEQ multiplex PCR; TCRdb has only the in-frame clones, and not every one. Here the sample spans approximately 140,000 clones, around 88% being singletons. This CDR3 region has 12 residues. Germline loops: CDR1 SSHAT, CDR2 FNYEAQ (reference sequence). Trimming shortened V by 5 bases and J by 6 bases, and 7 bases separated the two germline ends. Input material: blood. This chain joins TRBV7-7 and TRBJ2-2, with D uncertain. The source of this sequence is a person between 18 and 75 years old in good health. The CDR3 DNA follows: TGTGCCAGCAGCCGGACCGCCGGGGAGCTGTTTTTT. Translating gives CASSRTAGELFF.